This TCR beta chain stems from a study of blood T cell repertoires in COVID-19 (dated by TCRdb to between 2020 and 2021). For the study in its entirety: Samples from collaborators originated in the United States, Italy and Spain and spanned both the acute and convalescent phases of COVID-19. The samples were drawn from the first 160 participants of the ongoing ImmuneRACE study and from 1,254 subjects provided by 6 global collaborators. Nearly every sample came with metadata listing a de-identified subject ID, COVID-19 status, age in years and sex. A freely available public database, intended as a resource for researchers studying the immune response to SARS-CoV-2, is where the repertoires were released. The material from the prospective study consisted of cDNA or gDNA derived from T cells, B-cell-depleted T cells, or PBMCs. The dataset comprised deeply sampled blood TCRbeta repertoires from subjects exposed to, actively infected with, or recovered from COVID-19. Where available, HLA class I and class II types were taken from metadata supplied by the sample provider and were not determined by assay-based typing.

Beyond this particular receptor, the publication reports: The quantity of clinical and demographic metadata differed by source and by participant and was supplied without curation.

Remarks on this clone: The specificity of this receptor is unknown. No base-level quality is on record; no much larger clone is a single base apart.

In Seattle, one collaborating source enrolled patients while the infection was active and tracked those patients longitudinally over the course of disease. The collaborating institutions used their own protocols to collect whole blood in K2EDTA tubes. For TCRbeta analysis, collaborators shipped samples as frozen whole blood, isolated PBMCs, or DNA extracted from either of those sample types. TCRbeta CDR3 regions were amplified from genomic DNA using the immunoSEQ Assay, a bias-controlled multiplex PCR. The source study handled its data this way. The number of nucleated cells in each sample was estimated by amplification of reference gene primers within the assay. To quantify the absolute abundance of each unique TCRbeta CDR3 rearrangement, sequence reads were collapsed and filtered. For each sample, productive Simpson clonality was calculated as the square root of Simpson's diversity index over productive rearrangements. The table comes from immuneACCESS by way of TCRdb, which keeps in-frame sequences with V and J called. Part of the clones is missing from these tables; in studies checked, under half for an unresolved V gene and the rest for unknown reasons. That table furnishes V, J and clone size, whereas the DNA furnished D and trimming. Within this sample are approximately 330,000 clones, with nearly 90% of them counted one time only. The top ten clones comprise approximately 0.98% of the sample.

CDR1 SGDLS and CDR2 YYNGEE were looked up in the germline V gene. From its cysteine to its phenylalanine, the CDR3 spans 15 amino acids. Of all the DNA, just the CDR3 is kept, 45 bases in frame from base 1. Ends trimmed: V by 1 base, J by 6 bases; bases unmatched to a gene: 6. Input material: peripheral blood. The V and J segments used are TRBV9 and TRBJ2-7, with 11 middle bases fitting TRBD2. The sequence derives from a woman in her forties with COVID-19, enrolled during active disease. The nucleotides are TGTGCCAGCAGCGTAACTAGCGGGAGTCTCGGCGAGCAGTACTTC. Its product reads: CASSVTSGSLGEQYF. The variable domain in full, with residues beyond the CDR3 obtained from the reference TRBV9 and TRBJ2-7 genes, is DSGVTQTPKHLITATGQRVTLRCSPRSGDLSVYWYQQSLDQGLQFLIQYYNGEERAKGNILERFSAQQFPDLHSELNLSSLELGDSALYFCASSVTSGSLGEQYFGPGTRLTVT.